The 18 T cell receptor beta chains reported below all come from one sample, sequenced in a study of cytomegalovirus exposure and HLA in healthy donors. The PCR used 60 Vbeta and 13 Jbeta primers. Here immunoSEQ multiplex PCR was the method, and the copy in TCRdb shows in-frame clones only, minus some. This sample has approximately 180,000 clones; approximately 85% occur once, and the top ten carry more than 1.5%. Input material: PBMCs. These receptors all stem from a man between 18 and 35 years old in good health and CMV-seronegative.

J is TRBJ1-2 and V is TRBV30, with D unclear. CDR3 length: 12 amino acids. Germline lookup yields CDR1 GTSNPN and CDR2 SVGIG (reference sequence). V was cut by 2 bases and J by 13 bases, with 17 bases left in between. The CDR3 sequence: CAWSPLGLVGTF. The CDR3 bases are TGTGCCTGGAGTCCCCTCGGTTTGGTTGGCACCTTC. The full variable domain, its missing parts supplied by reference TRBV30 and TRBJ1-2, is SQTIHQWPATLVQPVGSPLSLECTVEGTSNPNLYWYRQAAGRGLQLLFYSVGIGQISSEVPQNLSASRPQDRQFILSSKKLLLSDSGFYLCAWSPLGLVGTFGSGTRLTVV.

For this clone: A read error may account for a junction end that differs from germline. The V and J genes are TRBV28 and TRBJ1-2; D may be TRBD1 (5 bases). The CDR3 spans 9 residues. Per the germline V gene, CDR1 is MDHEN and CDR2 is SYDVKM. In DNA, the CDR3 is TGTGCCAGCAGGGGACTCCTCTTCTTC. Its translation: CASRGLLFF.

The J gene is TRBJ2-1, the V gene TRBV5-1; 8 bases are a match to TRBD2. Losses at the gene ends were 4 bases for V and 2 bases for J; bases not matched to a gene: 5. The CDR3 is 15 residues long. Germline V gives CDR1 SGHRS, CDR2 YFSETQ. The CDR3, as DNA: TGCGCCAGCAGCGAGGGACTAGGCCCCTACAATGAGCAGTTCTTC. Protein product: CASSEGLGPYNEQFF.

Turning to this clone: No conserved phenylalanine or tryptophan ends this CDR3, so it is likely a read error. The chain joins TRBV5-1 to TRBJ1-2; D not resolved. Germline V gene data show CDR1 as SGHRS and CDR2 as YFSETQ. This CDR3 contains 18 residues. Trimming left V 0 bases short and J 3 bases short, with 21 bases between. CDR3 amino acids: CASSLGAIPGSLDYGYTL. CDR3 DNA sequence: TGCGCCAGCAGCTTGGGGGCGATACCGGGCTCATTGGACTATGGCTACACCCTC.

CDR3 bases: TGTGCCACCCACAGGGGGCAAACTGAAGCTTTCTTT. The encoded protein is CATHRGQTEAFF. The chain links TRBV6-5 to TRBJ1-1; 9 bases match TRBD1. The ends lost 10 bases at V and 5 bases at J; junction bases unmatched: 5. CDR3 size: 12 residues. The V gene's germline CDR1 is MNHEY and CDR2 SVGAGI.

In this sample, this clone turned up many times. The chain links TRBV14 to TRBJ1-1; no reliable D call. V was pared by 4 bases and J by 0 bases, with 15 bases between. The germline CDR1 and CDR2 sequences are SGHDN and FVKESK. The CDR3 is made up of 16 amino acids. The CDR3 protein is CASSPPGPAMNTEAFF. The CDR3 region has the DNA TGTGCCAGCAGCCCCCCGGGTCCGGCCATGAACACTGAAGCTTTCTTT.

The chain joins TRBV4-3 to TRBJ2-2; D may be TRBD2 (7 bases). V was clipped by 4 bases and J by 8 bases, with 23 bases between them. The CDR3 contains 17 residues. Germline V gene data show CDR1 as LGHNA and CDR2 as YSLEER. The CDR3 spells CASSPIGEGGLTGELFF. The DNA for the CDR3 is TGCGCCAGCAGCCCCATTGGGGAGGGGGGTCTTACGGGGGAGCTGTTTTTT.

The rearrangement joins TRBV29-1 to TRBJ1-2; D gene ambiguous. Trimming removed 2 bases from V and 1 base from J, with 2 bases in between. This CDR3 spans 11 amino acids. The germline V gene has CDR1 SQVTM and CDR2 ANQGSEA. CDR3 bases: TGCAGCGTTGAACTTAACTATGGCTACACCTTC. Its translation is CSVELNYGYTF.

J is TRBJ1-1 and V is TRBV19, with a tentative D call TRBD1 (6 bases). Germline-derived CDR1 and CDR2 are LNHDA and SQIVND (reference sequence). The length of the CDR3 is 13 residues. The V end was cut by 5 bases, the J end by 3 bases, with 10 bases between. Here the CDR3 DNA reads TGTGCCAGTAGTGCCCACAGGGACACTGAAGCTTTCTTT. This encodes CASSAHRDTEAFF.

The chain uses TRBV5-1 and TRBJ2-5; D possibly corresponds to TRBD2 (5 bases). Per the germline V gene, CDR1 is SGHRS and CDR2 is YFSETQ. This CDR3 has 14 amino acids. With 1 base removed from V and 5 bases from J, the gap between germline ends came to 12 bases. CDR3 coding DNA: TGCGCCAGCAGCTTGCGGGGTTCGGCGGAGACCCAGTACTTC. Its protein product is CASSLRGSAETQYF.

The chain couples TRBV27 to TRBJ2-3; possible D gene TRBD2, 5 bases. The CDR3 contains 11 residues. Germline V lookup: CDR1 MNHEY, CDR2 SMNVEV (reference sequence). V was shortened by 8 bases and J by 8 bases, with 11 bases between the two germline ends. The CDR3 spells CASSGGVTQYF. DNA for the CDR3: TGTGCCAGCTCAGGAGGTGTTACGCAGTATTTT.

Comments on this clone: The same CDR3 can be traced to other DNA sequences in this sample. The DNA of the CDR3 is TGTGCCAGCAGCTTAGATGGGGGGCAAGAGACCCAGTACTTC. Translated, it gives CASSLDGGQETQYF. The chain combines TRBV7-2 with TRBJ2-5; tentative D call: TRBD2 (6 bases). The ends were cut back, 1 base at V and 2 bases at J, with 8 bases in the middle. The germline V gene encodes CDR1 SGHTA and CDR2 FQGNSA. The CDR3 has 14 amino acids.

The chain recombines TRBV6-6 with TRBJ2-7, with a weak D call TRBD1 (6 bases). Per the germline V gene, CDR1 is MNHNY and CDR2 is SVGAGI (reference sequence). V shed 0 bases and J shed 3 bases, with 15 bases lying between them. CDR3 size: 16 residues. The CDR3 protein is CASSYSGKGDFYEQYF. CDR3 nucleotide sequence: TGTGCCAGCAGTTACTCGGGGAAGGGGGATTTCTACGAGCAGTACTTC.

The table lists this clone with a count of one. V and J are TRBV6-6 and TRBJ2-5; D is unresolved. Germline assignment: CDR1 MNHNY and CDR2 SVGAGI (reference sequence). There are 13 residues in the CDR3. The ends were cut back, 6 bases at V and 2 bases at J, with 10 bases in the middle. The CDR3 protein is CASSWAVQETQYF. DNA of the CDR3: TGTGCCAGCAGCTGGGCAGTTCAAGAGACCCAGTACTTC.

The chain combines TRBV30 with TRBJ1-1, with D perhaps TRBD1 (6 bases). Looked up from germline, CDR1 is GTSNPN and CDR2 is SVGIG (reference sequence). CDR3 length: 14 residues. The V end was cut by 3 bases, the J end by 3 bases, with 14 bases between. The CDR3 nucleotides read TGTGCCTGGAGGGCTGGACAGTGGGACACTGAAGCTTTCTTT. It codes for CAWRAGQWDTEAFF.

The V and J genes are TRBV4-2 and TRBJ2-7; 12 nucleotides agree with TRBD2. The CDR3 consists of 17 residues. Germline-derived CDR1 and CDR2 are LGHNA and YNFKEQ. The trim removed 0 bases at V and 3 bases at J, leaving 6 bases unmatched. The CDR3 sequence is CASSQEISTSGSYEQYF. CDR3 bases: TGTGCCAGCAGCCAAGAGATCTCGACTAGCGGGAGCTACGAGCAGTACTTC.

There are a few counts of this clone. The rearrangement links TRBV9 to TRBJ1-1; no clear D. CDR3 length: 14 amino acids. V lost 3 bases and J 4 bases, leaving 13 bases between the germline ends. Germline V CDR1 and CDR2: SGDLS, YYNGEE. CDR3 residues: CASSATRLSTEAFF. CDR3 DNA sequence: TGTGCCAGCAGCGCGACGAGACTTAGCACTGAAGCTTTCTTT. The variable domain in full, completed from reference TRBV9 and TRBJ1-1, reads DSGVTQTPKHLITATGQRVTLRCSPRSGDLSVYWYQQSLDQGLQFLIQYYNGEERAKGNILERFSAQQFPDLHSELNLSSLELGDSALYFCASSATRLSTEAFFGQGTRLTVV.

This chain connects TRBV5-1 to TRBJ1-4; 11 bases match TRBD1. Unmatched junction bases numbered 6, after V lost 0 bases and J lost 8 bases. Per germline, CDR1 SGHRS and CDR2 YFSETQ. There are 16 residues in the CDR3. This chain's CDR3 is CASSLAVGTGGEKLFF. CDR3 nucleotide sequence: TGCGCCAGCAGCTTGGCCGTGGGGACAGGGGGAGAAAAACTGTTTTTT.